The clone carrying this T cell receptor (beta chain) was seen only once. Its cognate antigen is unknown. This entry comes from a study of cytomegalovirus exposure and HLA in healthy donors. General study findings and limits: V- and J-gene trimming of TCR beta was linked (in a later analysis) to a missense DCLRE1C variant. Sequencing depth roughly uniform across donors was assumed in presence/absence analyses.

This CDR3 region has 15 residues. Trimming took off 3 bases at V and 7 bases at J, with 13 bases between the two ends. CDR1 SEHNR and CDR2 FQNEAQ come from the germline V gene (reference sequence). The PCR contained 60 Vbeta and 13 Jbeta primers. Only in-frame clones appear in the TCRdb table, and some are missing; sequencing was by immunoSEQ multiplex PCR. The top ten hold 2% to 3% of the sample, which has some 150,000 clones, around 84% seen once. The rearrangement links TRBV7-9 to TRBJ1-6; tentatively, D is TRBD1 (5 bases). The sample comprised PBMCs. The clonotype originates from a man aged 45-60 years in good health and CMV-seronegative. The CDR3 protein is CASSFEGAVNSPLHF. For the CDR3, the DNA is TGTGCCAGCAGCTTCGAAGGGGCTGTCAATTCACCCCTCCACTTT.